These 15 T cell receptor beta chains were sequenced from one sample in a study of shared clonotypes between healthy human individuals. Assay used: immunoSEQ multiplex PCR; TCRdb lists only in-frame clones, some missing. Seen here are about 380,000 clones, 90% to 98% observed once, and the top ten hold approximately 0.3%. Material: memory CD8+ T cells sorted from blood. Subset indicated: CD45RO+ cells pooled with CCR7-negative TemRA cells. Receptors originate from a man aged 25-40 years in good health.

V is TRBV5-1 and J is TRBJ2-1, with D possibly matching TRBD2 (6 bases). CDR3 length: 14 residues. Germline lookup yields CDR1 SGHRS and CDR2 YFSETQ. The V end lost 5 bases, the J end lost 6 bases, and 15 bases lay between the germline ends. This CDR3 is CASSPGAGSNEQFF. The DNA for the CDR3 is TGCGCCAGCAGTCCGGGAGCAGGTAGCAATGAGCAGTTCTTC. The variable domain in full, with the rest retrieved from reference TRBV5-1 and TRBJ2-1, is KAGVTQTPRYLIKTRGQQVTLSCSPISGHRSVSWYQQTPGQGLQFLFEYFSETQRNKGNFPGRFSGRQFSNSRSEMNVSTLELGDSALYLCASSPGAGSNEQFFGPGTRLTVL.

Details on this clone: This CDR3 is also generated by other DNA sequences in the sample. The CDR3 nucleotides are TGTGCCAGCTCACGAGGACTAGCGGGAGAGACCCAGTACTTC. Translating gives CASSRGLAGETQYF. V usage is TRBV18 and J usage is TRBJ2-5; 11 positions match TRBD2. The CDR3 consists of 14 residues. The V and J ends lost 4 bases and 4 bases, in that order; junction bases with no gene match: 2. Germline CDR1 is KGHSH and CDR2 is LQKENI.

This chain joins TRBV19 and TRBJ2-1, with D tentatively TRBD2 (6 bases). Germline CDR1 is LNHDA and CDR2 is SQIVND (reference sequence). Trimming removed 5 bases at V and 9 bases at J, with 11 bases between. The length of the CDR3 is 12 residues. The CDR3, as DNA: TGTGCCAGTAGTCCTCCCGGGGGTGAGCAGTTCTTC. This codes for CASSPPGGEQFF.

The gene calls are TRBV5-1 and TRBJ2-2; D not certain. This CDR3 comprises 13 residues. Germline values: CDR1 SGHRS, CDR2 YFSETQ. V was clipped by 10 bases and J by 0 bases, with 10 bases between them. CDR3 nucleotides: TGCGCCGAACGGGCTCCGAACACCGGGGAGCTGTTTTTT. This codes for CAERAPNTGELFF. Full variable domain (rest looked up from reference TRBV5-1 and TRBJ2-2): KAGVTQTPRYLIKTRGQQVTLSCSPISGHRSVSWYQQTPGQGLQFLFEYFSETQRNKGNFPGRFSGRQFSNSRSEMNVSTLELGDSALYLCAERAPNTGELFFGEGSRLTVL.

The chain couples TRBV15 to TRBJ2-1; TRBD2 matches at 8 bases. J gave up 9 bases and V 0 bases, and 4 bases lay outside the gene matches. This CDR3 spans 14 amino acids. Germline CDR1 LNHNV, CDR2 YYDKDF (reference sequence). The CDR3 loop reads CATSREAGVSEQFF. As DNA, the CDR3 is TGTGCCACCAGCAGAGAAGCGGGAGTAAGTGAGCAGTTCTTC.

The chain carries TRBV4-1 and TRBJ1-5; the D is unclear. This CDR3 spans 14 amino acids. V lost 0 bases to trimming and J lost 6 bases, with 9 bases between them. Germline CDR1 is MGHRA and CDR2 is YSYEKL. CDR3 nucleotide sequence: TGCGCCAGCAGCCAAGAGGTGGGCTTTCAGCCCCAGCATTTT. Encoded protein: CASSQEVGFQPQHF.

The chain has TRBV7-2 and TRBJ2-2; 7 bases line up with TRBD1. From germline, CDR1 is SGHTA and CDR2 FQGNSA. The CDR3 spans 14 residues. The V gene end was trimmed by 3 bases and the J gene end by 4 bases; junction bases not matched to a gene: 2. CDR3: CASSFRQGTGELFF. In DNA form, the CDR3 reads TGTGCCAGCAGCTTCAGACAGGGCACCGGGGAGCTGTTTTTT.

V usage is TRBV11-2 and J usage is TRBJ2-5; possibly TRBD1 for D (6 bases). V lost 5 bases, J lost 2 bases, and 21 bases lay in between. From germline, CDR1 is SGHAT and CDR2 FQNNGV. This CDR3 spans 17 amino acids. The CDR3 region is CASSGPSGAYRQETQYF. CDR3 in DNA: TGTGCCAGCAGCGGCCCTTCAGGGGCCTACCGACAAGAGACCCAGTACTTC.

The rearrangement joins TRBV9 to TRBJ2-7; 7 positions agree with TRBD2. This CDR3 has 15 residues. Germline CDR1 and CDR2: SGDLS and YYNGEE. The V gene end was trimmed by 4 bases and the J gene end by 0 bases; junction bases not matched to a gene: 7. The CDR3 coding sequence is TGTGCCAGCAGCACCCGGGACTACCCCTCCTACGAGCAGTACTTC. It encodes CASSTRDYPSYEQYF.

CDR3 loop: CASTNTGTGPTGELFF. Written as DNA, the CDR3 is TGTGCCAGCACTAACACCGGGACAGGCCCTACCGGGGAGCTGTTTTTT. The rearrangement joins TRBV28 to TRBJ2-2; 8 bases align to TRBD1. The CDR3 runs to 16 residues. Trimming removed 7 bases from V and 5 bases from J; junction bases left unmatched: 12. Germline V gene sequence: CDR1 MDHEN, CDR2 SYDVKM.

This chain connects TRBV28 to TRBJ1-5; D gene uncertain. Germline V gene data show CDR1 as MDHEN and CDR2 as SYDVKM. This CDR3 has 19 amino acids. V lost 5 bases and J lost 0, with 23 bases in between. The CDR3 loop reads CASSRRPATPTVSNQPQHF. The CDR3 nucleotides read TGTGCCAGCAGTAGAAGGCCAGCCACGCCGACCGTTAGCAATCAGCCCCAGCATTTT.

J is TRBJ1-2 and V is TRBV28; tentatively, D is TRBD1 (5 bases). The V and J ends lost 0 bases and 6 bases respectively, with 17 bases between them. CDR3 length: 16 amino acids. The germline V gene has CDR1 MDHEN and CDR2 SYDVKM. The chain's CDR3 is CASSLWLTGRIHGYTF. CDR3 nucleotides: TGTGCCAGCAGTTTATGGTTGACGGGACGGATACATGGCTACACCTTC.

In its sample, this clone was seen once. V and J are TRBV28 and TRBJ1-3, with unresolved D. Germline V gene sequence: CDR1 MDHEN, CDR2 SYDVKM. The germline V and J ends were trimmed by 7 bases and 0 bases, with 10 bases remaining between them. The CDR3 is 14 residues long. This chain's CDR3 is CASKPAISGNTIYF. DNA for the CDR3: TGTGCCAGCAAACCCGCCATCTCTGGAAACACCATATATTTT.

The chain is built from TRBV4-1 and TRBJ2-7, with 8 bases lining up with TRBD2. J lost 2 bases, V lost 4 bases, and 1 base had no gene match. This CDR3 comprises 13 residues. Germline lookup yields CDR1 MGHRA and CDR2 YSYEKL. The CDR3 bases are TGCGCCAGCAGCCCGGGACTAGCCTACGAGCAGTACTTC. Its protein product is CASSPGLAYEQYF.

This clone was counted once. The rearrangement links TRBV5-1 to TRBJ2-5; TRBD1 is a possible D gene (5 bases). The ends were cut back, 5 bases at V and 4 bases at J, with 21 bases in the middle. The germline CDR1 and CDR2 sequences are SGHRS and YFSETQ. The CDR3 totals 16 residues. The CDR3 spells CASRDYLIGARETQYF. The CDR3 DNA follows: TGCGCCAGCAGGGATTATTTAATAGGGGCCCGAGAGACCCAGTACTTC. The whole variable domain, remainder taken from reference TRBV5-1 and TRBJ2-5, is KAGVTQTPRYLIKTRGQQVTLSCSPISGHRSVSWYQQTPGQGLQFLFEYFSETQRNKGNFPGRFSGRQFSNSRSEMNVSTLELGDSALYLCASRDYLIGARETQYFGPGTRLLVL.